The sequence of this TCR beta chain was determined in a study of Ad26.COV2.S vaccination and SARS-CoV-2 variants. Study-level information: The donor belonged to the COV1001 Ad26.COV2.S trial arm. Intramuscularly, Ad26.COV2.S was given either once or twice, 56 days apart. Broader study findings: The study found higher spike-specific TCR breadth in vaccine than placebo recipients. Possible underestimation of total T cell responses by the TCR breadth and depth analyses was noted.

The table came from immunoSEQ multiplex PCR; TCRdb's copy has only in-frame clones and leaves some out. The sample holds about 400,000 clones, around 89% seen once. The V end was cut by 6 bases, the J end by 0 bases, with 9 bases between. The germline CDR1 and CDR2 sequences are MNHEY and SVGEGT. CDR3 length: 13 residues. Notes on this clone: Its antigen remains unidentified.

Treatment specified: around 19 received Ad26.COV2.S at low or high dose, single or two shots; about 5 received placebo; per-sample allocation not given. Specimens were obtained on day 63 following the first vaccine or placebo injection. The source of this sequence is a person between 18 and 59 years old who received the Ad26.COV2.S COVID-19 vaccine or a placebo. The source material was peripheral blood, sampled in a trial of Ad26.COV2.S vaccine versus placebo. This sequence joins TRBV6-2 or TRBV6-3 and TRBJ2-7; D is undetermined. CDR3 sequence: CASSQDYSYEQYF. The CDR3 DNA follows: TGTGCCAGCAGCCAGGATTACTCCTACGAGCAGTACTTC.